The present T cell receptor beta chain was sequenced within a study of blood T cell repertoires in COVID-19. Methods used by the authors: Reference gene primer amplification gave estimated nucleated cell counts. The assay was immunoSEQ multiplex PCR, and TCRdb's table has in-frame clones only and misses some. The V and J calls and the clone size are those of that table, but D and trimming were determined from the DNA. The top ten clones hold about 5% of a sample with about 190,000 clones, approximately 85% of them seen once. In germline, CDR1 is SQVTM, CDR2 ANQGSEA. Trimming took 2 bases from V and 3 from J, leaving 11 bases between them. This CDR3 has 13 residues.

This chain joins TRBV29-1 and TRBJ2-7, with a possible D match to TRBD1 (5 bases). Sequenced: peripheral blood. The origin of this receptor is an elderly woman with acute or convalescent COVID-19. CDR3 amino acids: CSVESTARYEQYF. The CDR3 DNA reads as TGCAGCGTTGAATCGACAGCCCGCTACGAGCAGTACTTC.